Following are 12 T cell receptor beta chains from one sample sequenced in a study of cytomegalovirus exposure and HLA in healthy donors. The PCR employed 60 Vbeta primers together with 13 Jbeta primers. Data came from immunoSEQ multiplex PCR; TCRdb stores just in-frame clones and leaves some out. Of fewer than 250,000 clones detected, 70% to 75% appear once; the ten largest clones hold approximately 4.8%. Sample: PBMCs. The receptor source for this set is a man younger than 45 in good health and CMV-seropositive.

CDR3 nucleotide sequence: TGTGCCAGCTCACCCCGACAGGGGCCCACCTACGAGCAGTACTTC. Encoded protein: CASSPRQGPTYEQYF. The V gene is TRBV18, the J gene TRBJ2-7, with TRBD1 matching over 8 bases. Germline loops: CDR1 KGHSH, CDR2 LQKENI. With V trimmed by 3 bases and J by 2 bases, 6 bases remained unmatched. The CDR3 has 15 residues.

V gene TRBV6-5 combines with J gene TRBJ2-5; 11 bases are shared with TRBD2. The end of the DNA is better explained by TRBJ2-7, so the J call may be wrong. Germline V gene data show CDR1 as MNHEY and CDR2 as SVGAGI. CDR3 size: 15 residues. Written as DNA, the CDR3 is TGTGCCAGCAGTGTCGGGACTAGCGGCCTAAGCGAGCAGTACTTC. Its translation is CASSVGTSGLSEQYF.

The CDR3 nucleotides are TGTGCCAGCAGTAACCCGGGGGGGACCTACAATGAGCAGTTCTTC. Its translation: CASSNPGGTYNEQFF. This chain joins TRBV25-1 and TRBJ2-1; 8 bases map to TRBD2. V lost 5 bases and J lost 2; bases outside the gene matches: 5. From germline, CDR1 is MGHDK and CDR2 SYGVNS. The CDR3 contains 15 residues.

V is TRBV7-9 and J is TRBJ2-7; 14 bases are a match to TRBD2. Trimming removed 4 bases from V and 4 bases from J; junction bases left unmatched: 3. Germline loops: CDR1 SEHNR, CDR2 FQNEAQ (reference sequence). The CDR3 consists of 15 residues. This chain's CDR3 is CASSSRTSGRYEQYF. CDR3 nucleotides: TGTGCCAGCAGCTCTCGGACTAGCGGGAGGTACGAGCAGTACTTC.

This clone was found once. The identical CDR3 is also encoded by other nucleotide sequences in the sample. The chain carries TRBV5-1 and TRBJ1-1; a possible D gene is TRBD1 (6 bases). The V and J ends lost 4 bases and 0 bases respectively, with 13 bases between them. The CDR3 totals 15 residues. Germline CDR1 SGHRS, CDR2 YFSETQ. CDR3 sequence: CASSQSDSLNTEAFF. Written as DNA, the CDR3 is TGCGCCAGCAGCCAGTCGGACAGTTTGAACACTGAAGCTTTCTTT. Full variable domain (rest looked up from reference TRBV5-1 and TRBJ1-1): KAGVTQTPRYLIKTRGQQVTLSCSPISGHRSVSWYQQTPGQGLQFLFEYFSETQRNKGNFPGRFSGRQFSNSRSEMNVSTLELGDSALYLCASSQSDSLNTEAFFGQGTRLTVV.

This sequence joins TRBV28 and TRBJ2-5, with 7 positions matching TRBD2. With 2 bases clipped from V and 5 bases from J, the junction kept 8 bases outside the gene matches. The CDR3 runs 15 residues. Per the germline V gene, CDR1 is MDHEN and CDR2 is SYDVKM. CDR3: CASSLEGGVGETQYF. The CDR3 nucleotides read TGTGCCAGCAGTTTAGAGGGAGGGGTTGGGGAGACCCAGTACTTC.

J is TRBJ1-5 and V is TRBV27; 8 nucleotides align to TRBD1. The junction had 11 bases not matched to a gene; V was cut back by 5 bases and J by 5 bases. CDR3 length: 16 amino acids. Per the germline V gene, CDR1 is MNHEY and CDR2 is SMNVEV (reference sequence). The CDR3 DNA reads as TGTGCCAGCAGTAGGACCGGACAGGGAGGATATCAGCCCCAGCATTTT. It yields the protein CASSRTGQGGYQPQHF.

The CDR3 is CATSFSTENQPQHF. The DNA of the CDR3 is TGTGCCACCAGCTTCTCGACTGAGAATCAGCCCCAGCATTTT. V usage is TRBV15 and J usage is TRBJ1-5; no clear D gene. This CDR3 is 14 amino acids long. The V gene lost 5 bases and the J gene lost 4 bases, with 12 bases spanning the gap. Germline CDR1 LNHNV, CDR2 YYDKDF (reference sequence).

In this sample, this clone turned up a few times. This sequence joins TRBV4-2 and TRBJ2-3; 12 bases align to TRBD2. This CDR3 has 16 residues. The trim removed 3 bases at V and 2 bases at J, leaving 3 bases unmatched. Germline CDR1 LGHNA, CDR2 YNFKEQ. DNA for the CDR3: TGTGCCAGCAGCCATCTAGCGGGAGGGCACACAGATACGCAGTATTTT. It encodes CASSHLAGGHTDTQYF.

The chain couples TRBV4-3 to TRBJ2-3, with D possibly TRBD2 on 5 matching bases. Trimming removed 4 bases from V and 5 bases from J, with 16 bases in between. This CDR3 region has 15 residues. Germline V CDR1 and CDR2: LGHNA, YSLEER. CDR3: CASSRGLLARDTQYF. The CDR3 coding sequence is TGCGCCAGCAGCCGAGGGTTGCTAGCCCGAGATACGCAGTATTTT.

V and J are TRBV6-6 and TRBJ2-7, with a tentative D call TRBD1 (6 bases). The germline V gene encodes CDR1 MNHNY and CDR2 SVGAGI (reference sequence). There are 14 residues in the CDR3. V shed 1 base and J shed 3 bases, with 10 bases lying between them. CDR3 loop: CASSYLRGYYEQYF. As DNA, the CDR3 is TGTGCCAGCAGTTACTTAAGGGGGTACTACGAGCAGTACTTC.

The rearrangement uses TRBV4-3 and TRBJ1-4; D perhaps matches TRBD1 (6 bases). CDR3 size: 14 residues. Germline CDR1 LGHNA, CDR2 YSLEER. V shed 4 bases and J shed 5 bases, with 11 bases lying between them. For the CDR3, the DNA is TGCGCCAGCAGCCTGGGACAAAGGAATGAAAAACTGTTTTTT. It codes for CASSLGQRNEKLFF.